A selection of T cell receptor beta chains follows, all from one sample in a study of neurological immune-mediated disorders. From the 5' RACE reads, TCRdb called clonotypes with MiXCR, one entry per CDR3 protein. The sample has some 80,000 distinct CDR3 sequences, roughly 4.3% seen once. Sequencing was performed on PBMCs. The receptors were sampled from a woman aged 55-69 years with multiple sclerosis. The CDR3 runs from the conserved cysteine through the conserved F or W. The order of the fields is CDR3 protein, CDR3 DNA, V gene, J gene, D gene, clone size. A D gene is named only where the DNA matches it firmly. Not all rows give a size; the values are once, few, many and, for expanded clones, a class.

CDR3: CATSRDRVSPGVRQPQHF; DNA: TGTGCCACCAGCAGAGACAGGGTGTCCCCCGGGGTACGGCAGCCCCAGCATTTT; V: TRBV15; J: TRBJ1-5; D: .; size: many
CDR3: CATGTESSYEQYF; DNA: TGTGCCACTGGGACTGAAAGCTCCTACGAGCAGTACTTC; V: TRBV10-3; J: TRBJ2-7; D: .; size: many
CDR3: CSASPGGRETQYF; DNA: TGCAGTGCTAGTCCGGGGGGGCGGGAGACCCAGTACTTC; V: TRBV20-1; J: TRBJ2-5; D: TRBD2; size: many
CDR3: CASSQVRGEAFF; DNA: TGTGCCAGCAGCCAAGTACGAGGCGAAGCTTTCTTT; V: TRBV3-1; J: TRBJ1-1; D: .; size: many
CDR3: CASSLNGQGANEQFF; DNA: TGTGCCAGCAGCTTAAACGGACAGGGGGCGAATGAGCAGTTCTTC; V: TRBV11-2; J: TRBJ2-1; D: TRBD1; size: few
CDR3: CASSYWRLAKNIQYF; DNA: TGTGCCAGCAGTTACTGGCGCTTAGCCAAAAACATTCAGTACTTC; V: TRBV6-5; J: TRBJ2-4; D: .; size: many
CDR3: CASSLLVGGPVNEQFF; DNA: TGTGCCAGCAGCTTACTTGTGGGGGGGCCCGTGAATGAGCAGTTCTTC; V: TRBV11-2; J: TRBJ2-1; D: .; size: many
CDR3: CASSLNQGPINTEAFF; DNA: TGTGCCAGCAGCTTAAATCAGGGACCGATTAACACTGAAGCTTTCTTT; V: TRBV7-6; J: TRBJ1-1; D: .; size: many
CDR3: CSARGQGSSYEQYF; DNA: TGCAGTGCTAGAGGACAGGGCAGCTCCTACGAGCAGTACTTC; V: TRBV20-1; J: TRBJ2-7; D: TRBD1; size: many
CDR3: CASSLAGGLSSYEQYF; DNA: TGCGCCAGCAGCTTGGCGGGCGGTCTAAGCTCCTACGAGCAGTACTTC; V: TRBV5-1; J: TRBJ2-7; D: .; size: many
CDR3: CASSRYSGAASYNEQFF; DNA: TGTGCCAGCAGCCGATATAGCGGGGCTGCCTCCTACAATGAGCAGTTCTTC; V: TRBV5-4; J: TRBJ2-1; D: TRBD2; size: many
CDR3: CASSYATGSYNEQFF; DNA: TGTGCCAGCAGTTACGCGACAGGATCCTACAATGAGCAGTTCTTC; V: TRBV6-6; J: TRBJ2-1; D: .; size: many
CDR3: CASSAGVTSGGPNGETQYF; DNA: TGTGCCAGCAGCGCCGGTGTGACTAGCGGGGGGCCCAATGGGGAGACCCAGTACTTC; V: TRBV4-2; J: TRBJ2-5; D: TRBD2; size: many
CDR3: CATMGQKNTEAFF; DNA: TGTGCCACCATGGGGCAGAAGAACACTGAAGCTTTCTTT; V: TRBV24-1; J: TRBJ1-1; D: .; size: many
CDR3: CSATTGGGDRGTQYF; DNA: TGCAGCGCGACCACAGGGGGCGGGGACCGGGGTACGCAGTATTTT; V: TRBV29-1; J: TRBJ2-3; D: TRBD1; size: .
CDR3: CSVARDRGRNTHGYTF; DNA: TGCAGCGTGGCCCGGGACAGGGGCCGCAACACTCATGGCTACACCTTC; V: TRBV29-1; J: TRBJ1-2; D: TRBD1; size: many
CDR3: CASSPFGRDSNQPQHF; DNA: TGTGCCAGCAGCCCCTTCGGCCGTGATAGCAATCAGCCCCAGCATTTT; V: TRBV7-9; J: TRBJ1-5; D: .; size: many
CDR3: CATSGTNYGYTF; DNA: TGTGCCACCAGCGGTACTAACTATGGCTACACCTTC; V: TRBV15; J: TRBJ1-2; D: .; size: many
CDR3: CASSTGQTEAFF; DNA: TGTGCCAGCAGTACCGGACAGACCGAAGCTTTCTTT; V: TRBV6-6; J: TRBJ1-1; D: .; size: many
CDR3: CASSSAGASSYNEQFF; DNA: TGTGCCAGCAGCTCCGCCGGGGCCAGCTCCTACAATGAGCAGTTCTTC; V: TRBV5-6; J: TRBJ2-1; D: .; size: many
CDR3: CSAINGPGSGNTIYF; DNA: TGCAGTGCTATCAACGGCCCAGGCAGCGGAAACACCATATATTTT; V: TRBV20-1; J: TRBJ1-3; D: .; size: many
CDR3: CASTRGDSSYNEQFF; DNA: TGCGCCAGCACCCGGGGGGATAGCTCCTACAATGAGCAGTTCTTC; V: TRBV5-1; J: TRBJ2-1; D: TRBD2; size: many
CDR3: CASSATAAAYNEQFF; DNA: TGTGCCAGCAGCGCGACAGCGGCGGCCTACAATGAGCAGTTCTTC; V: TRBV9; J: TRBJ2-1; D: .; size: many
CDR3: CANSYPLGGGRGWELFF; DNA: TGTGCCAACAGTTACCCCCTGGGCGGGGGAAGGGGCTGGGAGCTGTTTTTT; V: TRBV6-5; J: TRBJ2-2; D: TRBD2; size: .
CDR3: CASSLAGQSGELFF; DNA: TGCGCCAGCAGCTTGGCTGGACAATCCGGGGAGCTGTTTTTT; V: TRBV5-1; J: TRBJ2-2; D: .; size: many
CDR3: CATSGQGWETQYF; DNA: TGTGCCACCAGTGGCCAGGGCTGGGAGACCCAGTACTTC; V: TRBV15; J: TRBJ2-5; D: .; size: many
CDR3: CASSQDRGEGEAFF; DNA: TGCGCCAGCAGCCAAGATCGGGGGGAGGGGGAAGCTTTCTTT; V: TRBV4-1; J: TRBJ1-1; D: .; size: many